The 13 T cell receptor beta chains listed next were all sequenced from one sample in a study of prognosis after radiotherapy for stage I lung cancer. Genomic DNA served as the source from which two-round multiplex PCR generated TCR beta CDR3 amplicons. With primers specific to each TRBV and TRBJ gene, the first-round PCR was performed. TCRdb reanalysed the multiplex PCR reads using MiXCR and keeps one entry per CDR3 protein. The sample has roughly 20,000 distinct CDR3 sequences; about 60% are singletons. The sequencing used PBMCs, collected before or after stereotactic body radiation therapy (not recorded which). The receptors were gathered from a donor over 45 with non-small cell lung cancer.

This clonotype was seen more than once but under ten times. The V call is TRBV20-1, the J call TRBJ2-7, with 11 bases lining up with TRBD2. With V trimmed by 4 bases and J by 0 bases, 2 bases remained unmatched. Germline V gene lookup returns CDR1 DFQATT and CDR2 SNEGSKA (reference sequence). The CDR3 contains 14 residues. CDR3 in amino acids: CSATGLAGSYEQYF. The CDR3 DNA reads TGCAGTGCTACCGGACTAGCGGGCTCCTACGAGCAGTACTTC.

Concerning this clonotype itself: A far larger clone is just one base off, so this is likely a read error. J is TRBJ2-3 and V is TRBV11-2, with 10 bases lining up with TRBD1. CDR1 and CDR2 from the germline V gene are SGHAT and FQNNGV. This CDR3 has 18 amino acids. V was pared by 5 bases and J by 4 bases, with 15 bases of the junction left unmatched. The CDR3 protein is CASSAGQGTGALADTQYF. The CDR3 coding sequence is TGTGCCAGCAGCGCCGGTCAGGGGACAGGGGCGTTGGCAGATACGCAGTATTTT.

This rearrangement joins TRBV11-2 to TRBJ2-1; D may be TRBD1 (6 bases). The CDR3 loop spans 12 amino acids. Trimming left V 2 bases short and J 9 bases short, with 8 bases between. Germline V lookup: CDR1 SGHAT, CDR2 FQNNGV. In DNA, the CDR3 is TGTGCCAGCAGCTTAAGGGACACTGAGCAGTTCTTC. This encodes CASSLRDTEQFF.

The rearrangement links TRBV12-3 or TRBV12-4 to TRBJ2-5, with D perhaps given as TRBD1 or TRBD2 (5 bases each). This CDR3 contains 15 residues. V was shortened by 9 bases and J by 2 bases, with 19 bases between the two germline ends. CDR3 bases: TGTGCCAGTAGGCCGACAGAGGGCAGGCAAGAGACCCAGTACTTC. This encodes CASRPTEGRQETQYF.

Details on this clonotype: A single base separates this from a much larger clone, so it may be a read error. The chain recombines TRBV12-3 or TRBV12-4 with TRBJ2-1; unclear D gene. Trimming removed 1 base from V and 10 bases from J, with 11 bases in between. CDR3 length: 13 amino acids. CDR3 protein: CASSLGCLVEQFF. CDR3 bases: TGTGCCAGCAGTTTAGGGTGCCTGGTGGAGCAGTTCTTC.

This clonotype was counted at least ten times. The chain recombines TRBV7-7 with TRBJ2-5; TRBD2 matches 7 bases. CDR1 and CDR2 from the germline V gene are SSHAT and FNYEAQ (reference sequence). V shed 1 base, J shed 3 bases, and the junction held 11 bases outside the gene matches. The CDR3 is 17 residues long. The CDR3, as DNA: TGTGCCAGCAGCTTAGGTTTGATGGCTAGCGGTAAAGAGACCCAGTACTTC. This gives the protein CASSLGLMASGKETQYF.

Points on this clonotype: A far larger clone is off by one base, so a read error is likely. The chain combines TRBV6-9 with TRBJ2-1; no definite D call. The CDR3 totals 13 residues. Germline V gene sequence: CDR1 MNHGY, CDR2 SVAAGI. The CDR3 is CVSSYGLYNEQFF. DNA for the CDR3: TGTGTCAGCAGTTACGGGCTCTACAATGAGCAGTTCTTC.

A word on this clonotype: Germline is not matched at one junction end, which may reflect a read error. The rearrangement uses TRBV6-1 and TRBJ2-7, with 9 bases fitting TRBD2. Per germline, CDR1 MNHNS and CDR2 SASEGT. This CDR3 has 15 amino acids. The CDR3 DNA sequence: TGTGCCAGCAGCCAGGCTAGCGGGGCGTCCTACGATCAGTACTTC. It translates to CASSQASGASYDQYF.

To note about this clonotype: Since a far larger clone is one base different, this is likely a read error. This chain links TRBV6-6 with TRBJ2-3; no firm D call. The CDR3 contains 15 residues. Germline V gives CDR1 MNHNY, CDR2 SVGAGI (reference sequence). The DNA for the CDR3 is TGTGCCATCAGTTACTCGTTCCGCGGCACAGATACGCAGTATTTT. Amino acid sequence: CAISYSFRGTDTQYF.

CDR3 DNA: TGCGCCAGCATGGTCGCTATGAGCTCCTACAATGAGCAGTTCTTC. Translating gives CASMVAMSSYNEQFF. The chain uses TRBV5-1 and TRBJ2-1; D not resolved. The CDR3 is made up of 15 amino acids. The germline gives CDR1 SGHRS, CDR2 YFSETQ. V lost 6 bases and J 0 bases, leaving 13 bases between the germline ends.

By share, this clonotype counts as medium-sized (0.01 to 0.1%). This chain joins TRBV20-1 and TRBJ1-2, with D perhaps matching TRBD1 (5 bases). The CDR3 is 14 residues long. V was clipped by 6 bases and J by 8 bases, with 22 bases between them. CDR1 DFQATT and CDR2 SNEGSKA come from the germline V gene (reference sequence). CDR3: CSATSGTREGGYTF. In DNA form, the CDR3 reads TGCAGTGCCACATCCGGGACGAGGGAGGGAGGCTACACCTTC.

Within the sample, this clonotype is medium-sized (0.01 to 0.1%). V and J are TRBV6-1 and TRBJ1-5, with 9 bases fitting TRBD1. J lost 7 bases, V lost 6 bases, and 7 bases had no gene match. This CDR3 spans 14 amino acids. Germline lookup yields CDR1 MNHNS and CDR2 SASEGT. CDR3 nucleotide sequence: TGTGCCAGCAGGGACAGGGGAAATAGCCAGCCCCAGCATTTT. Residues: CASRDRGNSQPQHF.

On this clonotype: Since a far larger clone is one base different, this is likely a read error. This chain uses TRBV6-4 with TRBJ2-2; no clear D. The CDR3 totals 14 residues. The V gene's germline CDR1 is MRHNA and CDR2 SNTAGT. With 7 bases removed from V and 2 bases from J, the gap between germline ends came to 11 bases. The DNA for the CDR3 is TGTGCCAGCATTCCGGTGATCAACACCGGGGAGCTGTTTTTT. Its protein is CASIPVINTGELFF.